The 21 T cell receptor beta chains below come from one sample, sequenced in a study of PD-1 blockade in mismatch repair-deficient tumors. Repertoires were generated with immunoSEQ multiplex PCR, while TCRdb's copy carries only in-frame clones and drops some. Here the sample spans 40,000 to 60,000 clones, around four fifths being singletons. The sequencing used peripheral blood, collected 4 weeks after starting pembrolizumab. The receptors derive from an adult with mismatch repair-deficient cancer.

The rearrangement links TRBV29-1 to TRBJ2-3; D gene ambiguous. The CDR3 length is 12 residues. V was cut by 4 bases and J by 2 bases, with 7 bases left in between. CDR1 SQVTM and CDR2 ANQGSEA come from the germline V gene. CDR3 nucleotide sequence: TGCAGCGTTGGAGGTACCACAGATACGCAGTATTTT. This codes for CSVGGTTDTQYF.

This clone was found a few times. This rearrangement joins TRBV27 to TRBJ2-7, with D possibly TRBD1 on 5 matching bases. This CDR3 region has 15 residues. Germline CDR1 reads MNHEY; CDR2 reads SMNVEV (reference sequence). Trimming stripped 0 bases from V and 4 bases from J, with 13 bases between. CDR3 protein: CASSLSGPTGYEQYF. The CDR3 DNA sequence: TGTGCCAGCAGTTTATCGGGGCCAACTGGGTACGAGCAGTACTTC.

V usage is TRBV5-1 and J usage is TRBJ2-1, with D perhaps given as TRBD1 or TRBD2 (5 bases each). This CDR3 is built from 17 residues. The V gene lost 5 bases and the J gene lost 0 bases, with 18 bases spanning the gap. Germline assignment: CDR1 SGHRS and CDR2 YFSETQ. DNA of the CDR3: TGCGCCAGCAGAGAAGACGGGGACGATAGCTCCTACAATGAGCAGTTCTTC. This translates into CASREDGDDSSYNEQFF. Full variable domain (outside the CDR3, taken from reference TRBV5-1 and TRBJ2-1): KAGVTQTPRYLIKTRGQQVTLSCSPISGHRSVSWYQQTPGQGLQFLFEYFSETQRNKGNFPGRFSGRQFSNSRSEMNVSTLELGDSALYLCASREDGDDSSYNEQFFGPGTRLTVL.

The chain recombines TRBV7-8 with TRBJ2-1, with 10 bases matching TRBD1. The J segment lost 6 bases and the V segment lost 4 bases, leaving 3 bases of the junction unmatched. Germline CDR1 is SGHVS and CDR2 is FQNEAQ. This CDR3 contains 14 residues. The CDR3 region has the DNA TGTGCCAGCAGCTCTTGGACAGGGGGCAATGAGCAGTTCTTC. Translated, it gives CASSSWTGGNEQFF.

The J gene is TRBJ2-2, the V gene TRBV29-1; the D is unclear. This CDR3 is 14 amino acids long. Trimming cost V 6 bases and J 0 bases, with 11 bases left between them. Germline-derived CDR1 and CDR2 are SQVTM and ANQGSEA. In DNA, the CDR3 is TGCAGCGTGTTCCCCTCATCGAACACCGGGGAGCTGTTTTTT. It yields the protein CSVFPSSNTGELFF.

CDR3 bases: TGTGCCAGTAGCCGAAAGGGGAACACTGAAGCTTTCTTT. Its protein is CASSRKGNTEAFF. The chain carries TRBV19 and TRBJ1-1; D ambiguous. CDR3 length equals 13 residues. Germline lookup yields CDR1 LNHDA and CDR2 SQIVND (reference sequence). The V end was cut by 6 bases, the J end by 1 base, with 9 bases between.

The rearrangement uses TRBV6-5 and TRBJ1-5, with TRBD1 identical over 10 bases. This CDR3 has 14 amino acids. CDR1 MNHEY and CDR2 SVGAGI come from the germline V gene. Trimming cost V 3 bases and J 5 bases; bases outside gene matches: 1. The CDR3 nucleotides read TGTGCCAGCAGTTATGGGACAGGGGATCAGCCCCAGCATTTT. This translates into CASSYGTGDQPQHF.

The rearrangement links TRBV2 to TRBJ2-3; D possibly uses TRBD1 or TRBD2 (5 bases each). Trimming took 2 bases from V and 2 from J, leaving 14 bases between them. This CDR3 is 16 amino acids long. In germline, CDR1 is SNHLY, CDR2 FYNNEI. The CDR3 nucleotides read TGTGCCAGCAGTGAAAAGGGACGGCTCTCCACAGATACGCAGTATTTT. Translation: CASSEKGRLSTDTQYF.

The count of this clone is one. The CDR3 region has the DNA TGCGCCAGCAGTGTCGGGACAGGGGGGTACTACGAGCAGTACTTC. As protein: CASSVGTGGYYEQYF. J is TRBJ2-7 and V is TRBV10-1; TRBD1 agrees at 11 bases. The junction had 5 bases not matched to a gene; V was cut back by 4 bases and J by 3 bases. Germline assignment: CDR1 WNHNN and CDR2 SYGVQD (reference sequence). This CDR3 has 15 residues.

CDR3: CASGFSINTEAFF. In DNA, the CDR3 is TGTGCTAGTGGTTTCTCCATAAACACTGAAGCTTTCTTT. The gene calls are TRBV12-5 and TRBJ1-1; D call uncertain. Germline CDR1 LGHNT, CDR2 FRNRAP. Deletions cut 3 bases from V and 2 bases from J, with 7 bases between. The CDR3 totals 13 residues.

The V and J genes are TRBV6-1 and TRBJ2-2; D not resolved. Trimming removed 3 bases from V and 7 bases from J, with 12 bases in between. This CDR3 spans 14 amino acids. Looked up from germline, CDR1 is MNHNS and CDR2 is SASEGT. The CDR3 is CASSDRWGSGELFF. Written as DNA, the CDR3 is TGTGCCAGCAGTGATAGGTGGGGTAGCGGGGAGCTGTTTTTT.

The CDR3 protein is CASSLGSGDYGYTF. In DNA form, the CDR3 reads TGCGCCAGCAGCTTGGGGTCGGGAGACTATGGCTACACCTTC. The V and J genes are TRBV5-1 and TRBJ1-2; no reliable D call. CDR3 length: 14 residues. V dropped 0 bases and J dropped 3 bases, with 9 bases sitting between them. The V gene's germline CDR1 is SGHRS and CDR2 YFSETQ. Full variable domain (remainder filled in from reference TRBV5-1 and TRBJ1-2): KAGVTQTPRYLIKTRGQQVTLSCSPISGHRSVSWYQQTPGQGLQFLFEYFSETQRNKGNFPGRFSGRQFSNSRSEMNVSTLELGDSALYLCASSLGSGDYGYTFGSGTRLTVV.

The CDR3 DNA follows: TGTGCCAGCAGCCAAGGGCCAACGATCGGACAGGGGTTCCTTGAAGCTTTCTTT. Its protein product is CASSQGPTIGQGFLEAFF. The chain uses TRBV4-2 and TRBJ1-1; TRBD1 aligns across 9 bases. The CDR3 has 18 amino acids. CDR1 and CDR2 from the germline V gene are LGHNA and YNFKEQ. J gave up 7 bases and V 1 base, and 16 bases lay outside the gene matches.

This rearrangement joins TRBV5-6 to TRBJ2-4, with 8 bases aligning to TRBD1. Germline-derived CDR1 and CDR2 are SGHDT and YYEEEE. Trimming cost V 4 bases and J 8 bases; bases outside gene matches: 8. CDR3 length: 14 residues. The CDR3 sequence: CASSHITGGDIQYF. The CDR3 region has the DNA TGTGCCAGCAGCCACATCACAGGGGGAGACATTCAGTACTTC.

V is TRBV6-6 and J is TRBJ2-7; D not certain. The germline V and J ends were trimmed by 7 bases and 0 bases, with 7 bases remaining between them. Looked up from germline, CDR1 is MNHNY and CDR2 is SVGAGI (reference sequence). This CDR3 is 12 amino acids long. The CDR3 loop reads CASTASSYEQYF. The CDR3 nucleotides are TGTGCCAGCACGGCTAGCTCCTACGAGCAGTACTTC.

The J gene is TRBJ2-7, the V gene TRBV27; perhaps TRBD2 as D (6 bases). The length of the CDR3 is 12 residues. Trimming removed 2 bases at V and 6 bases at J, with 8 bases between. Germline CDR1 is MNHEY and CDR2 is SMNVEV (reference sequence). This chain's CDR3 is CASSLGGSEQYF. The DNA for the CDR3 is TGTGCCAGCAGTTTAGGAGGGTCCGAGCAGTACTTC.

V and J are TRBV5-1 and TRBJ2-5; D ambiguous. This CDR3 is built from 16 residues. CDR1 and CDR2 (germline): SGHRS, YFSETQ. The germline V and J ends were trimmed by 1 base and 1 base, with 14 bases remaining between them. CDR3 amino acids: CASSLPKVGSQETQYF. The CDR3 bases are TGCGCCAGCAGCTTGCCCAAAGTGGGGTCCCAAGAGACCCAGTACTTC.

The V and J genes are TRBV2 and TRBJ1-1, with D unclear. Trimming took off 6 bases at V and 0 bases at J, with 5 bases between the two ends. Per the germline V gene, CDR1 is SNHLY and CDR2 is FYNNEI. The CDR3 sequence is 12 residues long. Here the CDR3 DNA reads TGTGCCAGCAGCTGGGTGAACACTGAAGCTTTCTTT. It encodes CASSWVNTEAFF.

By share, this clone ranks as medium-sized. The rearrangement uses TRBV6-6 and TRBJ2-1; unclear D gene. The CDR3 extends over 12 amino acids. The ends were cut back, 4 bases at V and 4 bases at J, with 5 bases in the middle. Germline V gives CDR1 MNHNY, CDR2 SVGAGI (reference sequence). The CDR3 DNA reads TGTGCCAGCAGTTTCCCGTACAATGAGCAGTTCTTC. Translation gives CASSFPYNEQFF.

The chain is built from TRBV9 and TRBJ2-3, with 8 bases identical to TRBD2. CDR3 size: 15 residues. Germline lookup yields CDR1 SGDLS and CDR2 YYNGEE. The V gene end was trimmed by 0 bases and the J gene end by 5 bases; junction bases not matched to a gene: 5. The CDR3 bases are TGTGCCAGCAGCGTAGGCGGGAGGCAAGTAGATACGCAGTATTTT. The encoded protein is CASSVGGRQVDTQYF.

By its share, this clone is medium-sized (0.01 to 0.1%). This chain links TRBV9 with TRBJ1-2, with 7 bases fitting TRBD1. After removal of 3 bases from V and 6 bases from J, the junction contained 8 bases not matched to a gene. The CDR3 contains 14 residues. Germline-derived CDR1 and CDR2 are SGDLS and YYNGEE. CDR3 residues: CASSGGGTADGYTF. CDR3 sequence (DNA): TGTGCCAGCAGCGGCGGAGGGACAGCTGATGGCTACACCTTC. Together with reference TRBV9 and TRBJ1-2, the CDR3 gives the full variable domain: DSGVTQTPKHLITATGQRVTLRCSPRSGDLSVYWYQQSLDQGLQFLIQYYNGEERAKGNILERFSAQQFPDLHSELNLSSLELGDSALYFCASSGGGTADGYTFGSGTRLTVV.